A selection of T cell receptor beta chains follows, all from one sample in a study of T cell repertoires in cytomegalovirus infection. TCRdb reprocessed the reads with MiXCR, giving one entry per CDR3 protein. The sample has roughly 130,000 distinct CDR3 sequences; more than 7% are singletons. The sequenced sample consisted of PBMCs. These receptors were collected from a human donor in good health (CMV status not recorded). Some clones in this sample may be carry-over from other donors' samples. Both conserved end residues are part of each CDR3. D genes are given only for firm matches. Size is omitted from some rows. Given values are once, few, many or a class for expanded clones.

clone_size j_call d_call v_call cdr3_nt cdr3_aa
many TRBJ2-3 - TRBV19 TGTGCCAGTCGGACACCATCCACAGATACGCAGTATTTT CASRTPSTDTQYF
- TRBJ1-1 - TRBV19 TGTGCCACCTCCTTTGGCGACAGCGGGGGCACTGAAGCTTTCTTT CATSFGDSGGTEAFF
few TRBJ1-1 - TRBV7-6 TGTGCCAGCAGCTTCAATCCTGGGCGGGGAGTGGGGGGGGCTTTCTTT CASSFNPGRGVGGAFF
- TRBJ2-7 TRBD2 TRBV20-1 TGCAGTGCTAGTCAGACTAGCGGGACCTACGAGCAGTACTTC CSASQTSGTYEQYF
many TRBJ2-1 TRBD2 TRBV7-8 TGTGCCAGCAGCTTGACTAGCGGTGTCTCCTACAATGAGCAGTTCTTC CASSLTSGVSYNEQFF
many TRBJ2-7 - TRBV9 TGTGCCAGCAGCGTAGATCCAGGCTACGAGCAGTACTTC CASSVDPGYEQYF
few TRBJ1-2 - TRBV2 TGTGCCAGCAGTGCCGGTCCGGGAGGCTATGGCTACACCTTC CASSAGPGGYGYTF
many TRBJ1-2 - TRBV7-9 TGTGCCAGCAGCCCAGAGAGGCGGGGCTACACCTTC CASSPERRGYTF
many TRBJ1-4 - TRBV11-2 TGTGCCAGCAGCTTCCAGGGGCCCCATGAAAAACTGTTTTTT CASSFQGPHEKLFF
many TRBJ2-7 - TRBV7-2 TGTGCCAGCAGCGCCTCGGGCTTCCGCTGGGAGCAGTACTTC CASSASGFRWEQYF
few TRBJ2-3 - TRBV20-1 TGCAGTGCTAGAGATTTGGTGGAGAGCACAGATACGCAGTATTTT CSARDLVESTDTQYF
many TRBJ2-4 - TRBV14 TGTGCCAGCAGCCAAGTGACAGGGAGGAGTGGAAACATTCAGTACTTC CASSQVTGRSGNIQYF
many TRBJ2-7 - TRBV14 TGTGCCAGTGGGAAGACAGGGAGGTACGAGCAGTACTTC CASGKTGRYEQYF
many TRBJ2-2 TRBD1 TRBV2 TGTGCCAGCAGGAGACAGGGGGCTGGGAACACCGGGGAGCTGTTTTTT CASRRQGAGNTGELFF
many TRBJ1-5 TRBD1 TRBV28 TGTGCCAGCAGACGGGACAGCCTTCCCGCCCAGCATTTT CASRRDSLPAQHF
many TRBJ2-3 - TRBV2 TGTGCCAGCAGTGACATCTCTAGCACAGATACGCAGTATTTT CASSDISSTDTQYF
many TRBJ2-5 - TRBV4-2 TGTGCCAGCAGCCCCGGGACATACCAGAAACAAGAGACCCAGTACTTC CASSPGTYQKQETQYF
many TRBJ2-3 - TRBV20-1 TGCAGTAAACCGAGGGATTTTAGCACAGATACGCAGTATTTT CSKPRDFSTDTQYF
many TRBJ1-1 - TRBV9 TGTGCCAGCAGCGCCGGAGGGGGGACCACTGAAGCTTTCTTT CASSAGGGTTEAFF
- TRBJ1-2 TRBD1 TRBV20-1 TGCAGTGCCCAGGACAGGGGGCTCTATGGCTACACCTTC CSAQDRGLYGYTF
few TRBJ2-3 TRBD2 TRBV20-1 TGCAGTGCTAGAACGGGGGGGCTTCTTTTCGAGTATTTT CSARTGGLLFEYF
many TRBJ2-7 TRBD2 TRBV7-2 TGTGCCAGCAGCCTTACAAAGAGACTAGCGGGGTGGAGGTACGAGCAGTACTTC CASSLTKRLAGWRYEQYF
- TRBJ2-1 TRBD2 TRBV2 TGTGCCAGCAGGAGGAGACTAGCGGATTACAATGAGCAGTTCTTC CASRRRLADYNEQFF
many TRBJ2-2 TRBD2 TRBV2 TGTGCCAGCAGTGCCGGGACTAGCGGAAACACCGGGGAGCTGTTTTTT CASSAGTSGNTGELFF
many TRBJ2-7 - TRBV28 TGTGCCAGCAGTTATGACCTGGCCTTAGAGCAGTACTTC CASSYDLALEQYF
many TRBJ1-1 - TRBV2 TGTGCCAGCATCTTCGATCGGTCTGAAGCTTTCTTT CASIFDRSEAFF
many TRBJ1-1 TRBD1 TRBV6-2/TRBV6-3 TGTGCCAGCAGGGGACAGGCAATGAACACTGAAGCTTTCTTT CASRGQAMNTEAFF
few TRBJ1-2 TRBD1 TRBV15 TGTGCCACCAGCAGAGATCTGACCCAGGGGGACTATGGCTACACCTTC CATSRDLTQGDYGYTF
many TRBJ1-1 - TRBV7-9 TGTGCCAGCAGCTTAGCCAGGGAAGGGACTGAAGCTTTCTTT CASSLAREGTEAFF
many TRBJ2-3 - TRBV7-8 TGTGCCAGCAGAGGCCGGAGCACAGATACGCAGTATTTT CASRGRSTDTQYF
- TRBJ2-7 TRBD2 TRBV20-1 TGCAGTGCTAGAGACCCCTTGGGGAAGCGGGGGGGTTACGAGCAGTACTTC CSARDPLGKRGGYEQYF
many TRBJ1-2 - TRBV6-5 TGTGCCAGCAGATGGGGGAACTATGGCTACACCTTC CASRWGNYGYTF
many TRBJ2-7 - TRBV20-1 TGCAGTGCTAGCATACAGGGTAGTGAGCAGTACTTC CSASIQGSEQYF
- TRBJ2-3 TRBD2 TRBV20-1 TGCAGTCCTAGCGGGGCCACAGATACGCAGTATTTT CSPSGATDTQYF
few TRBJ2-5 TRBD2 TRBV2 TGTGCCAGCCTAACTCCGGGACTAGCGCAAGAGACCCAGTACTTC CASLTPGLAQETQYF
many TRBJ2-1 - TRBV19 TGTGCCAGTAGTCTCCGACTGGCGGGGGCTCATCCCAATGAGCAGTTCTTC CASSLRLAGAHPNEQFF
many TRBJ1-3 TRBD1 TRBV28 TGTGCCAGCAGTCTTCACCCCGGGACAGGGGGTGGAAACACCATATATTTT CASSLHPGTGGGNTIYF
many TRBJ1-1 - TRBV12-3/TRBV12-4 TGTGCCAGCAGTTTTCCAAGCAGCTTTCAGCTTAATATGAACACTGAAGCTTTCTTT CASSFPSSFQLNMNTEAFF
many TRBJ1-5 - TRBV7-9 TGTGCCAGCAGCCCCCCGGGCAGTAGCAATCAGCCCCAGCATTTT CASSPPGSSNQPQHF
- TRBJ1-2 - TRBV28 TGTGCCAGCGGCACGTACTATGGCTACACCTTC CASGTYYGYTF
many TRBJ1-6 TRBD1 TRBV7-2 TGTGCCAGCAGCCCACGCCCGACAGGGGATGTCGATAATTCACCCCTCCACTTT CASSPRPTGDVDNSPLHF
- TRBJ1-5 - TRBV6-2/TRBV6-3 TGTGCCAGCAGGGGGTCAGGGGTCCCTTCGGCCCAGCATTTT CASRGSGVPSAQHF
many TRBJ2-1 - TRBV29-1 TGCAGCGTTTTTCAGTATCTCTACAATGAGCAGTTCTTC CSVFQYLYNEQFF
few TRBJ1-1 - TRBV29-1 TGCAGCGTCGATAATTCAGGGATCACTGAAGCTTTCTTT CSVDNSGITEAFF
- TRBJ1-1 TRBD1 TRBV20-1 TGCAGTGCTAGAGATCAAGGGACAGGCATGAACACTGAAGCTTTCTTT CSARDQGTGMNTEAFF
many TRBJ2-1 TRBD1 TRBV7-2 TGTGCCAGCAGCTTAGCTGGGACAGGGAAACGTAATGAGCAGTTCTTC CASSLAGTGKRNEQFF
many TRBJ1-1 TRBD1 TRBV12-3/TRBV12-4 TGTGCCAGCAGTCCAACGACAGGGGCTGAAGCTTTCTTT CASSPTTGAEAFF
many TRBJ1-1 - TRBV9 TGTGCCAGCAGCGTAGTCCCAGGGGCGAACACTGAAGCTTTCTTT CASSVVPGANTEAFF
many TRBJ2-2 - TRBV12-3/TRBV12-4 TGTGCCAGCAGTTTCGCAAGGTTCACCGGGGAGCTGTTTTTT CASSFARFTGELFF
few TRBJ2-1 TRBD2 TRBV6-6 TGTGCCAGCAGTAGGACTAGCGGGGTTTACAATGAGCAGTTCTTC CASSRTSGVYNEQFF
- TRBJ2-2 TRBD2 TRBV3-1 TGTGCCAGCAGCCCGCTAGCGGGGGCCTCCGGGGAGCTGTTTTTT CASSPLAGASGELFF
many TRBJ1-2 - TRBV28 TGTGCCAGCAGTCCCTCCGGGACCTCGGGAAACTATGGCTACACCTTC CASSPSGTSGNYGYTF
- TRBJ1-6 - TRBV18 TGTGCCAGCTCGCAACAGGGTTTTAATTCACCCCTCCACTTT CASSQQGFNSPLHF
- TRBJ2-1 - TRBV6-5 TGTGCCAGCAGCAACGTGGGGTCTTCCTACAATGAGCAGTTCTTC CASSNVGSSYNEQFF
- TRBJ2-7 TRBD1 TRBV28 TGTGCCAGCAGCCCGGGACAGGTCGGGTCCTACGAGCAGTACTTC CASSPGQVGSYEQYF